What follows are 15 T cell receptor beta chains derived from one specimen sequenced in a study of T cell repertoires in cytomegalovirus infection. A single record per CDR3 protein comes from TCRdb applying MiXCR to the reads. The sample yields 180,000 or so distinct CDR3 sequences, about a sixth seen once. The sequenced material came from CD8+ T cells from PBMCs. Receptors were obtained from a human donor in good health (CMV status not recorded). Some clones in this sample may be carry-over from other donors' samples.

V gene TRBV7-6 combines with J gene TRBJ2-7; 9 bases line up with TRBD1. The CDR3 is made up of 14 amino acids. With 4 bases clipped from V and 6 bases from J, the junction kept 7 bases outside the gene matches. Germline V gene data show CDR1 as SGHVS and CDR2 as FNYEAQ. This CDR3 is CASSYKQGAGEQYF. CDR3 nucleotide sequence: TGTGCCAGCAGCTATAAACAGGGGGCTGGCGAGCAGTACTTC. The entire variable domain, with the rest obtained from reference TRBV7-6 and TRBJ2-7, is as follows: GAGVSQSPRYKVTKRGQDVALRCDPISGHVSLYWYRQALGQGPEFLTYFNYEAQQDKSGLPNDRFSAERPEGSISTLTIQRTEQRDSAMYRCASSYKQGAGEQYFGPGTRLTVT.

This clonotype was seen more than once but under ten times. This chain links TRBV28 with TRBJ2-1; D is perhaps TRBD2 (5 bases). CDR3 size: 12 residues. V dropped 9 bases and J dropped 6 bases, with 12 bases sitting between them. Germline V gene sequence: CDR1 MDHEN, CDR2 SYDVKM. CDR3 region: CASFDRGNEQFF. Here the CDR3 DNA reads TGTGCCAGTTTTGACCGGGGCAATGAGCAGTTCTTC. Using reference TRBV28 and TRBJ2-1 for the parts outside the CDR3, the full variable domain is DVKVTQSSRYLVKRTGEKVFLECVQDMDHENMFWYRQDPGLGLRLIYFSYDVKMKEKGDIPEGYSVSREKKERFSLILESASTNQTSMYLCASFDRGNEQFFGPGTRLTVL.

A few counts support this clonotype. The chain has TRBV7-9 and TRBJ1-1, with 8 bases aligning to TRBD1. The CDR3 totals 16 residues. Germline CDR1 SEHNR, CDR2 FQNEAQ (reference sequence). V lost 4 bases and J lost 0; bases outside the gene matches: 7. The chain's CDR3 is CASSSDAGGMNTEAFF. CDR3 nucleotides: TGTGCCAGCAGCTCTGACGCAGGGGGCATGAACACTGAAGCTTTCTTT. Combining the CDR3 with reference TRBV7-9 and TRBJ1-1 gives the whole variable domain DTGVSQNPRHKITKRGQNVTFRCDPISEHNRLYWYRQTLGQGPEFLTYFQNEAQLEKSRLLSDRFSAERPKGSFSTLEIQRTEQGDSAMYLCASSSDAGGMNTEAFFGQGTRLTVV.

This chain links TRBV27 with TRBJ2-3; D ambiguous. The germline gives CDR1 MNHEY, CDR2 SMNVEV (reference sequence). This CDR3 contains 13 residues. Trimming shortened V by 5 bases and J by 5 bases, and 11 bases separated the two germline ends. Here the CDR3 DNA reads TGTGCCAGCAGTATCAGAGGAAGAGATACGCAGTATTTT. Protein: CASSIRGRDTQYF.

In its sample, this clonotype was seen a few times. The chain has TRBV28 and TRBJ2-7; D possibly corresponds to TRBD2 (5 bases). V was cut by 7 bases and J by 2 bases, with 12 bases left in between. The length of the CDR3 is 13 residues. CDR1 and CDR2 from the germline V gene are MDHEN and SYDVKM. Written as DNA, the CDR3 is TGTGCCAGCACCCCCCTCGGGGCCTACGAGCAGTACTTC. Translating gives CASTPLGAYEQYF.

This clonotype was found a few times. CDR3 bases: TGTGCCAGCAGTGAAGCGTTGTCCGCCCAGTGGGGCTACACCTTC. Protein: CASSEALSAQWGYTF. This sequence joins TRBV2 and TRBJ1-2; no clear D. The length of the CDR3 is 15 residues. The germline CDR1 and CDR2 sequences are SNHLY and FYNNEI. The germline V and J ends were trimmed by 0 bases and 8 bases, with 16 bases remaining between them.

The CDR3 DNA reads as TGTGCCAGCAGTTACGGGTGGGACAATGAGCAGTTCTTC. Its protein product is CASSYGWDNEQFF. The rearrangement joins TRBV6-2 or TRBV6-3 to TRBJ2-1; D is uncertain. Trimming cost V 2 bases and J 5 bases, with 7 bases left between them. The CDR3 covers 13 residues. The germline gives CDR1 MNHEY, CDR2 SVGEGT.

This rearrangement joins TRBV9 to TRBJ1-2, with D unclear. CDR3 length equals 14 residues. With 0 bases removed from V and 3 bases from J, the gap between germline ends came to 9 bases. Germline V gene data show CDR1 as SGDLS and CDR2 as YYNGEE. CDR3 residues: CASSVGGKDYGYTF. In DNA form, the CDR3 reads TGTGCCAGCAGCGTAGGAGGGAAGGACTATGGCTACACCTTC. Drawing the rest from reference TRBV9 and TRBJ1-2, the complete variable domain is DSGVTQTPKHLITATGQRVTLRCSPRSGDLSVYWYQQSLDQGLQFLIQYYNGEERAKGNILERFSAQQFPDLHSELNLSSLELGDSALYFCASSVGGKDYGYTFGSGTRLTVV.

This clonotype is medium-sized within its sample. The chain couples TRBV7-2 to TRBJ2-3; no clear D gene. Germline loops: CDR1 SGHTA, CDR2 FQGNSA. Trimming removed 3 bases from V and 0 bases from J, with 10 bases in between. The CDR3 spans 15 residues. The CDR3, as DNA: TGTGCCAGCAGCTTTATTGCCGGGAGCACAGATACGCAGTATTTT. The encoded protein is CASSFIAGSTDTQYF. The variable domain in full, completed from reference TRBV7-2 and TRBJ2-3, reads GAGVSQSPSNKVTEKGKDVELRCDPISGHTALYWYRQSLGQGLEFLIYFQGNSAPDKSGLPSDRFSAERTGGSVSTLTIQRTQQEDSAVYLCASSFIAGSTDTQYFGPGTRLTVL.

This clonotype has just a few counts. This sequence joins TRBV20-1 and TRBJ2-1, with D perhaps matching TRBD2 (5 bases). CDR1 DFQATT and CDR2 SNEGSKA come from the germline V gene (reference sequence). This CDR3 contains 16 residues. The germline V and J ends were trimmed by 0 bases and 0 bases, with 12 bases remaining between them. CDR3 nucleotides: TGCAGTGCTAGAGAGGTAACGGGGAGCTCCTACAATGAGCAGTTCTTC. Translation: CSAREVTGSSYNEQFF.

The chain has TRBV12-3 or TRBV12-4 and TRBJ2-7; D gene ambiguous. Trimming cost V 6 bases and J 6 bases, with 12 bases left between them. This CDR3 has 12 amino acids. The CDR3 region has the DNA TGTGCCAGCAGCCCTGATATCGGCGAGCAGTACTTC. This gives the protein CASSPDIGEQYF.

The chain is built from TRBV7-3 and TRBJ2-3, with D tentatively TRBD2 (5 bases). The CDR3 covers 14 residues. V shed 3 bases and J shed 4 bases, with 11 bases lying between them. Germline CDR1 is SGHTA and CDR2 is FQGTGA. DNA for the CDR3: TGTGCCAGCAGCTTTGCTGGAGGATCAGATACGCAGTATTTT. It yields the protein CASSFAGGSDTQYF.

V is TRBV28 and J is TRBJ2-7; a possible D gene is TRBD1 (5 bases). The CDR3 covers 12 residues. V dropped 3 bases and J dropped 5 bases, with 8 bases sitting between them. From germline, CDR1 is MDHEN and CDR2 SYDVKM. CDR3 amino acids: CASSFRVHEQYF. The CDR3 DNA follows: TGTGCCAGCAGTTTCAGGGTTCACGAGCAGTACTTC.

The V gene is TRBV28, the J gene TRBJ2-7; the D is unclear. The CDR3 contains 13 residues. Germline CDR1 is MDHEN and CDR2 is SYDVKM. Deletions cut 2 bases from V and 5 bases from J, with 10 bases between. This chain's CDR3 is CASSLSLYNEQYF. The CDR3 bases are TGTGCCAGCAGTTTAAGCCTTTATAACGAGCAGTACTTC.

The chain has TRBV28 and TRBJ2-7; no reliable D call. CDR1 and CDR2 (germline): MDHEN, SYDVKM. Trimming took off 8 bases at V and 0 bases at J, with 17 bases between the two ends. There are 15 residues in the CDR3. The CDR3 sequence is CASGNRARYSYEQYF. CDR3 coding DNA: TGTGCCAGCGGCAACCGAGCGCGGTACTCCTACGAGCAGTACTTC.